This T cell receptor beta chain was identified during a study of metastatic and nonmetastatic thyroid tumors (dated by TCRdb to about 2020). In terms of the full investigation: The researchers compared repertoires between peripheral blood samples and tumor or nodule tissue samples from patients with malignant or benign thyroid disease. Study-wide findings and limitations: In both blood and tumor samples, malignant tumors were reported to have significantly higher TCR beta diversity than benign nodules.

V lost 4 bases and J lost 7 bases; the stretch between them is 13 bases long. From the cysteine up to the phenylalanine, the CDR3 has a length of 13 residues. Of the read, only the CDR3 DNA is kept; its 39 bases are in frame from base 1. This clone was found a few times. The clone's antigen remains unknown. Base-call qualities are not available, and no considerably larger clone is one nucleotide away. No patient had received any treatment before thyroid surgery. The study retrospectively analysed patient clinical samples collected from the early 2010s to the late 2010s using T-cell receptor beta sequencing. Libraries were constructed by PCR. Sequenced on an Illumina HiSeq 4000. High-throughput sequencing was used to profile the CDR3 region of the TCR beta-chain in every patient. Turning to the authors' computational methods: The researchers built a classifier to tell apart papillary thyroid cancer patients with distant metastasis, based on CDR3 differences among clinicopathological groups. To measure repertoire diversity the researchers used the Shannon index, while the Morisita-Horn index served to gauge how similar the tumor and blood repertoires were. Clones were called with MiXCR by TCRdb after fastp trimmed the public reads at Q25, and only in-frame beta chains were retained. TCRdb's processing, not the study's, gives the V and J calls here. The sample records tens of thousands of clones, 20% to 30% of which are singletons. The ten largest clones represent about 15% of the sample.

The sample consisted of tumor tissue. The receptor was isolated from a female donor with papillary thyroid cancer or a benign thyroid nodule (not recorded which). Some clones in this sample may be carry-over from other donors' samples. The chain links TRBV12-3 or TRBV12-4 with TRBJ1-2, with an unclear D gene assignment. CDR3 loop: CASSYEERAGYTF. The nucleotide sequence is TGTGCCAGCAGTTATGAGGAGAGGGCTGGCTACACCTTC.